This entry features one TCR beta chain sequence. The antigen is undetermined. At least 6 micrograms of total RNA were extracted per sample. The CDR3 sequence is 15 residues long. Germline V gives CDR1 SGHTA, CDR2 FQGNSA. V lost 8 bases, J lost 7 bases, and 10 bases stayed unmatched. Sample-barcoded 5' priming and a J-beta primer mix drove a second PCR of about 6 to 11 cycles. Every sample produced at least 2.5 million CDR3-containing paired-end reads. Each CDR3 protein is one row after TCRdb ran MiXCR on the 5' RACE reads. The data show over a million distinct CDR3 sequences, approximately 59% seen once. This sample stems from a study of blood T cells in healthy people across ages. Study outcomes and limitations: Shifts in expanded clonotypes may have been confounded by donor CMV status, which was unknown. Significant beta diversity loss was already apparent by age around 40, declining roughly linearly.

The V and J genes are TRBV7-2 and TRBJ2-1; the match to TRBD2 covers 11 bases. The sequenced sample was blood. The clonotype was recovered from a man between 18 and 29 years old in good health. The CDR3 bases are TGTGCCAGCGGGCCTGCGGGACTAGCGGTGAATGAGCAGTTCTTC. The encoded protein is CASGPAGLAVNEQFF.